This record covers a single TCR beta chain. What it binds is not known. This entry belongs to a study of Ad26.COV2.S vaccination and SARS-CoV-2 variants. Points from the study as a whole: With respect to non-spike TCR breadth, vaccine and placebo recipients were similar.

Treatment defined: some 19 received Ad26.COV2.S at low or high dose, single or two shots; 5 received placebo; per-sample allocation not given. The investigators took samples on day 63 after the first vaccine or placebo injection. Method: immunoSEQ multiplex PCR; TCRdb's copy keeps in-frame clones and lacks some. The table lists about 430,000 clones, 75% to 95% of them singletons, with 10% to 15% in the top ten. The length of the CDR3 is 13 residues. Germline V gives CDR1 GTSNPN, CDR2 SVGIG (reference sequence). Trimming shortened V by 3 bases and J by 0 bases, and 6 bases separated the two germline ends.

The sequencing here drew on peripheral blood, taken in a trial of Ad26.COV2.S vaccine versus placebo. The chain employs TRBV30 and TRBJ1-5; D uncertain. The clonotype was recovered from a person aged 18-65 years who received the Ad26.COV2.S COVID-19 vaccine or a placebo. The CDR3 nucleotides read TGTGCCTGGAGCTCCAGTAGCAATCAGCCCCAGCATTTT. Protein sequence: CAWSSSSNQPQHF.